This T cell receptor (beta chain) was sequenced in a study of shared clonotypes between healthy human individuals. This clone was seen a single time. Its antigen remains unknown. Study-wide results and limits: All-four-donor shared clonotypes had higher generation probabilities than non-shared clonotypes did. Larger estimated richness was generally seen in naive subsets than in memory subsets. Few donors limited the genetic and exposure-history diversity represented. An expected dependence of interdonor clonotype sharing on sequencing depth was noted.

The data were produced by immunoSEQ multiplex PCR, yet TCRdb's version contains in-frame clones alone and is incomplete. The repertoire consists of around 2.3 million clones, with more than 90% occurring once and the leading ten covering 0.1% to 0.15%. This CDR3 comprises 12 residues. Germline V lookup: CDR1 WSHSY, CDR2 SAAADI. Trimming stripped 2 bases from V and 6 bases from J, with 7 bases between. Material for sequencing was naive CD4+ T cells sorted from blood. Stated subset: CD45RA+ positively selected. The receptor was isolated from a man younger than 35 in good health. The V and J genes are TRBV10-2 and TRBJ1-1; D unresolved. The CDR3 loop reads CASSEKKSEAFF. The CDR3 nucleotides are TGCGCCAGCAGTGAGAAGAAATCTGAAGCTTTCTTT.